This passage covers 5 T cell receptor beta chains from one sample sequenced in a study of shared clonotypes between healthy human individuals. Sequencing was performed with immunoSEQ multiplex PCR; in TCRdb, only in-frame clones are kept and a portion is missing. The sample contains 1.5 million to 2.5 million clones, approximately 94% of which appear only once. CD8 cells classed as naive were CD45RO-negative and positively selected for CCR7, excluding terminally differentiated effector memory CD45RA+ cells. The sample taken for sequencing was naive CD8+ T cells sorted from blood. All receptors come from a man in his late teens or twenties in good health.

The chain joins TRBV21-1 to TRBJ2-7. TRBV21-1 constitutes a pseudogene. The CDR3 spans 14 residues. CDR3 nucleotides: TGTGCCAGCATCCCTTCGAAGTACTCCTACGAGCAGTACTTC. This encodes CASIPSKYSYEQYF.

CDR3 loop: CASSPTSGINHEQYF. The CDR3 coding sequence is TGTGCCAGTAGTCCGACTAGCGGGATTAACCACGAGCAGTACTTC. V usage is TRBV19 and J usage is TRBJ2-7, with 11 nucleotides matching TRBD2. The CDR3 contains 15 residues. CDR1 and CDR2 (germline): LNHDA, SQIVND (reference sequence). J gave up 5 bases and V 5 bases, and 8 bases lay outside the gene matches.

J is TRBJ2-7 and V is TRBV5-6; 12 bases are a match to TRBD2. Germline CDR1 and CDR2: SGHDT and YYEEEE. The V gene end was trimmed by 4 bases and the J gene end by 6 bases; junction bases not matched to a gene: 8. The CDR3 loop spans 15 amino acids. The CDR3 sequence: CASSETSGSIGEQYF. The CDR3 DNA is TGTGCCAGCAGCGAGACTAGCGGGAGTATTGGCGAGCAGTACTTC. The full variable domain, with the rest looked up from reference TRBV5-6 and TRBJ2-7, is DAGVTQSPTHLIKTRGQQVTLRCSPKSGHDTVSWYQQALGQGPQFIFQYYEEEERQRGNFPDRFSGHQFPNYSSELNVNALLLGDSALYLCASSETSGSIGEQYFGPGTRLTVT.

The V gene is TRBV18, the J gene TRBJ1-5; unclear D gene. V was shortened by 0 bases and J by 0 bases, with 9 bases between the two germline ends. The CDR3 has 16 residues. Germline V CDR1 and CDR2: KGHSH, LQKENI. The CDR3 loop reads CASSPPLDYSNQPQHF. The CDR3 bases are TGTGCCAGCTCACCACCACTCGATTATAGCAATCAGCCCCAGCATTTT.

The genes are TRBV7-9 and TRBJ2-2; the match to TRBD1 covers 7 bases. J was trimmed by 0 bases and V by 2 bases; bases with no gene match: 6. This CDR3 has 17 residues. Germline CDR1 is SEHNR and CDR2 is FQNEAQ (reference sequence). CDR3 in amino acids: CASSLMDRISNTGELFF. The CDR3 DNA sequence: TGTGCCAGCAGCTTAATGGACAGGATCTCGAACACCGGGGAGCTGTTTTTT.